This TCR beta chain was captured in a study of blood T cell repertoires in COVID-19 (TCRdb year 2020). With respect to the entire study: Samples covering the acute and convalescent phases of COVID-19 were provided by collaborators in the United States, Italy and Spain. The dataset comprised deeply sampled blood TCRbeta repertoires from subjects exposed to, actively infected with, or recovered from COVID-19. The repertoires were made available in a free public database intended to serve as a resource for research on the immune response to SARS-CoV-2. Samples came from the ongoing ImmuneRACE study (first 160 participants) plus 1,254 subjects from 6 global collaborators. The prospective study material was composed of cDNA or gDNA derived from T cells, B-cell-depleted T cells, or PBMCs. Nearly every sample came with metadata listing a de-identified subject ID, COVID-19 status, age in years and sex. HLA class I and class II types, where available, came from metadata supplied by the sample provider rather than from assay-based typing. Study-wide findings and limitations: How much clinical and demographic metadata was included differed by source and by participant, and the metadata was provided uncurated.

In regard to this clone: The antigen it binds to is not known. No much larger clonotype is one base removed from it; base qualities were not supplied.

Measured from the cysteine to the phenylalanine, the CDR3 is 16 residues long. Only CDR3 DNA is held: 48 bases, read in frame from base 1. V was cut back by 2 bases and J by 0 bases, leaving a gap of 11 bases between them. CDR1 MGHRA and CDR2 YSYEKL were looked up in the germline V gene. TCRbeta CDR3 regions were amplified from genomic DNA by means of the immunoSEQ Assay, a bias-controlled multiplex PCR. For the original study's pipeline: The number of nucleated cells in each sample was estimated by amplification of reference gene primers within the assay. Sequence reads were collapsed and filtered to measure the absolute abundance of every unique TCRbeta CDR3 rearrangement. Productive Simpson clonality was computed per sample as the square root of Simpson's diversity index over productive rearrangements. Here the immuneACCESS table is served through TCRdb, limited to in-frame sequences with V and J called. Missing clones are a known gap in these copies; in checked studies unresolved V genes cover under half, and the rest lacks a known reason. D and trimming come from the DNA, and the V and J calls and clone size come from that table. The sample table lists 85,000 to 90,000 clones, roughly 86% of them with a count of one. The ten most abundant clones make up 0.95% to 1.5% of the sample.

Each collaborating institution followed its own protocols to collect whole blood in K2EDTA tubes. For TCRbeta analysis, collaborators shipped samples in one of three forms: frozen whole blood, isolated PBMCs, or DNA extracted from either of those sample types. Sequenced: peripheral blood. This receptor was identified in a woman at least 80 years old with acute or convalescent COVID-19. The V and J genes are TRBV4-1 and TRBJ1-3; no D segment can be confidently identified. The DNA is TGCGCCAGCAGCCAAATGACTGTGATCTCTGGAAACACCATATATTTT. This is translated as CASSQMTVISGNTIYF.